This T cell receptor (beta chain) was retrieved from a study of OX40 agonist ivuxolimab in advanced cancers. Across the whole study: Subjects had a mean age of about 61 years, with a range of 23 to 79; around 80% were male. Three patients, one with hepatocellular carcinoma and two with cutaneous melanoma, achieved partial responses.

Trimming shortened V by 4 bases and J by 6 bases, and 16 bases separated the two germline ends. Germline V gene data show CDR1 as MRHNA and CDR2 as SNTAGT. The CDR3 is made up of 15 amino acids. This table comes from immunoSEQ multiplex PCR, and its TCRdb copy is limited to in-frame clones, with some not included. The sample lists 50,000 or so clones; approximately 90% were seen once. This clonotype was sampled from an adult with an advanced solid tumor such as melanoma, head and neck, liver or kidney cancer. Sequenced here: CD4+ or CD8+ T cells sorted from blood, sampled in a trial of the OX40 agonist ivuxolimab. The chain links TRBV6-4 to TRBJ2-1, with D possibly called TRBD1 or TRBD2 (6 bases each). Here the CDR3 reads CASSGSRGEINEQFF. The CDR3 DNA is TGTGCCAGCAGTGGCTCAAGGGGGGAGATCAATGAGCAGTTCTTC.